These T cell receptor beta chains were read from a single sample in a study of CD4 T cells in relation to SARS-CoV-2 and coronaviruses. This table comes from immunoSEQ multiplex PCR, and its TCRdb copy is limited to in-frame clones, with some not included. The table lists roughly 63,000 clones, approximately 94% of them singletons, with about 0.14% in the top ten. Source material: naive CD4+ T cells from PBMCs. Every receptor here comes from a human donor in good health. The CDR3 runs from the conserved cysteine through the conserved F or W. D genes are given only for firm matches. The size entry is marked missing in some rows and otherwise reads once, few, many or a size class.

D gene: TRBD1
V gene: TRBV6-6
J gene: TRBJ1-1
clone size: .
CDR3 DNA: TGTGCCAGCAGTTACACAGGGGGGAACACTGAAGCTTTCTTT
CDR3 protein: CASSYTGGNTEAFF

D gene: .
V gene: TRBV5-4
J gene: TRBJ1-1
clone size: .
CDR3 DNA: TGTGCCAGCAGCTTGGCCGAGAACACTGAAGCTTTCTTT
CDR3 protein: CASSLAENTEAFF

D gene: .
V gene: TRBV30
J gene: TRBJ1-6
clone size: .
CDR3 DNA: TGTGCCTGGAGACTTCAGGGGTATGGCTATAATTCACCCCTCCACTTT
CDR3 protein: CAWRLQGYGYNSPLHF

D gene: TRBD1
V gene: TRBV7-9
J gene: TRBJ2-5
clone size: .
CDR3 DNA: TGTGCCAGCAGCTTAGCGACAGGGACGGAGACCCAGTACTTC
CDR3 protein: CASSLATGTETQYF

D gene: .
V gene: TRBV24-1
J gene: TRBJ2-1
clone size: .
CDR3 DNA: TGTGCCACCAGTGATTTGGTGCAGGGAGACTTGGATGAGCAGTTCTTC
CDR3 protein: CATSDLVQGDLDEQFF

D gene: .
V gene: TRBV28
J gene: TRBJ1-1
clone size: .
CDR3 DNA: TGTGCCAGCAGTTTACAGGGTCCCGGAGGTACTGAAGCTTTCTTT
CDR3 protein: CASSLQGPGGTEAFF

D gene: TRBD2
V gene: TRBV18
J gene: TRBJ2-1
clone size: .
CDR3 DNA: TGTGCCAGCTCTCTACTGGCGACGACTAGCCCCGCCGGGGACTACAATGAGCAGTTCTTC
CDR3 protein: CASSLLATTSPAGDYNEQFF

D gene: .
V gene: TRBV4-1
J gene: TRBJ1-5
clone size: once
CDR3 DNA: TGCGCCAGCAGCCAAGAAACGGGGGGAATGACGTTTAGCAATCAGCCCCAGCATTTT
CDR3 protein: CASSQETGGMTFSNQPQHF

D gene: .
V gene: TRBV6-5
J gene: TRBJ1-6
clone size: .
CDR3 DNA: TGTGCCAGCAGTTACTCGCCAAGGACGGGTTCACCCCTCCACTTT
CDR3 protein: CASSYSPRTGSPLHF

D gene: TRBD2
V gene: TRBV19
J gene: TRBJ2-1
clone size: .
CDR3 DNA: TGTGCCAGTAGTATATCGACTAGCGGAGGGGGTGAGCAGTTCTTC
CDR3 protein: CASSISTSGGGEQFF

D gene: .
V gene: TRBV5-1
J gene: TRBJ1-4
clone size: .
CDR3 DNA: TGCGCCAGCAGCTTGGATCTGGAAAAACTGTTTTTT
CDR3 protein: CASSLDLEKLFF

D gene: TRBD1
V gene: TRBV5-1
J gene: TRBJ1-3
clone size: once
CDR3 DNA: TGCGCCAGCAGCAGAGACAGGGGGCTGGAAGGAAACACCATATATTTT
CDR3 protein: CASSRDRGLEGNTIYF

D gene: .
V gene: TRBV6-5
J gene: TRBJ2-7
clone size: .
CDR3 DNA: TGTGCCAGCAGTTACTCCGGGGATTCAGGGGAGCAGTACTTC
CDR3 protein: CASSYSGDSGEQYF

D gene: .
V gene: TRBV6-5
J gene: TRBJ2-2
clone size: .
CDR3 DNA: TGTGCCAGCACCGAACGGTTCTACACCGGGGAGCTGTTTTTT
CDR3 protein: CASTERFYTGELFF

D gene: TRBD1
V gene: TRBV29-1
J gene: TRBJ2-4
clone size: .
CDR3 DNA: TGCAGCGTTGCCCCGGACAGGCTAAACAAAAACATTCAGTACTTC
CDR3 protein: CSVAPDRLNKNIQYF

D gene: .
V gene: TRBV19
J gene: TRBJ1-1
clone size: .
CDR3 DNA: TGTGCCAGTCAGGGTGGAGGTACTGAAGCTTTCTTT
CDR3 protein: CASQGGGTEAFF

D gene: .
V gene: TRBV28
J gene: TRBJ1-2
clone size: .
CDR3 DNA: TGTGCCAGCGGCTCGGAACCGAACTATGGCTACACCTTC
CDR3 protein: CASGSEPNYGYTF

D gene: TRBD2
V gene: TRBV6-5
J gene: TRBJ2-1
clone size: once
CDR3 DNA: TGTGCCAGCAGTTACTCGATTCTAGCGGTGAATGAGCAGTTCTTC
CDR3 protein: CASSYSILAVNEQFF

D gene: TRBD2
V gene: TRBV29-1
J gene: TRBJ2-2
clone size: .
CDR3 DNA: TGCAGCGTTAAGACCAGCGGGAGTTTCACCGGGGAGCTGTTTTTT
CDR3 protein: CSVKTSGSFTGELFF

D gene: .
V gene: TRBV2
J gene: TRBJ2-7
clone size: .
CDR3 DNA: TGTGCCAGCAGTCCACCAAGGACACTTCCTACCGAGCAGTACTTC
CDR3 protein: CASSPPRTLPTEQYF

D gene: TRBD2
V gene: TRBV15
J gene: TRBJ2-7
clone size: .
CDR3 DNA: TGTGCCACCAGCAGAGATAAAGGTTCGGGGACTAGCGTAACCTACGAGCAGTACTTC
CDR3 protein: CATSRDKGSGTSVTYEQYF

D gene: TRBD1
V gene: TRBV19
J gene: TRBJ2-7
clone size: .
CDR3 DNA: TGTGCCAGTAGTATAGACGCCGGGACAGGGAACGAGCAGTACTTC
CDR3 protein: CASSIDAGTGNEQYF

D gene: .
V gene: TRBV18
J gene: TRBJ2-3
clone size: once
CDR3 DNA: TGTGCCAGCTCACCACCGACGGAGAGGGATACGCAGTATTTT
CDR3 protein: CASSPPTERDTQYF

D gene: .
V gene: TRBV24-1
J gene: TRBJ1-5
clone size: .
CDR3 DNA: TGTGCCACCAGTGATAACAGGGTGGGGAGCAATCAGCCCCAGCATTTT
CDR3 protein: CATSDNRVGSNQPQHF

D gene: .
V gene: TRBV5-1
J gene: TRBJ1-4
clone size: .
CDR3 DNA: TGCGCCAGCGGCGAACGTGCAACTAATGAAAAACTGTTTTTT
CDR3 protein: CASGERATNEKLFF

D gene: TRBD2
V gene: TRBV5-1
J gene: TRBJ2-1
clone size: .
CDR3 DNA: TGCGCCAGCAGCTTGTTAAGCGGGAGAGCCTATGAGCAGTTCTTC
CDR3 protein: CASSLLSGRAYEQFF

D gene: .
V gene: TRBV3-1/TRBV3-2
J gene: TRBJ2-7
clone size: .
CDR3 DNA: TGTGCCAGCAGCCAAGATAGAGGGGACGAGCAGTACTTC
CDR3 protein: CASSQDRGDEQYF

D gene: TRBD1
V gene: TRBV7-9
J gene: TRBJ2-3
clone size: .
CDR3 DNA: TGTGCCAGCAGCCTTATGGACAGGGGGCTGACAGATACGCAGTATTTT
CDR3 protein: CASSLMDRGLTDTQYF

D gene: .
V gene: TRBV12-5
J gene: TRBJ2-2
clone size: .
CDR3 DNA: TGTGCTAGCGCCTACACGAGGGAACACAGGGCCGGGGAGCTGTTTTTT
CDR3 protein: CASAYTREHRAGELFF

D gene: .
V gene: TRBV18
J gene: TRBJ1-1
clone size: .
CDR3 DNA: TGTGCCAGCTCCTCCGGGCGGAACACTGAAGCTTTCTTT
CDR3 protein: CASSSGRNTEAFF